This T cell receptor beta chain was obtained from a study of T cell responses to AZD1222 COVID-19 vaccine. Sequencing used immunoSEQ multiplex PCR; TCRdb keeps in-frame clones, though not all of them. The data contain around 160,000 clones, around nine tenths of them singletons. Germline assignment: CDR1 KGHSH and CDR2 LQKENI. The CDR3 consists of 11 residues. Trimming removed 5 bases at V and 10 bases at J, with 6 bases between. The sequence was collected from an adult in good health. The source was peripheral blood, collected on day 0 of AZD1222 vaccination. The rearrangement links TRBV18 to TRBJ2-6, with a possible D match to TRBD2 (6 bases). CDR3 in amino acids: CASSGLNVLTF. The CDR3 DNA reads TGTGCCAGCTCAGGACTAAACGTCCTGACTTTC.